The present T cell receptor (beta chain) was sequenced within a study of cytomegalovirus exposure and HLA in healthy donors. Overall study: Earlier results showed roughly 120 million unique TCR beta sequences derived from roughly 180 million T cells.

The germline V gene encodes CDR1 SGHRS and CDR2 YFSETQ. The CDR3 is made up of 11 amino acids. Between the trimmed V and J ends, which lost 4 bases and 7 bases, there was a span of 8 bases. The primer mix had 60 Vbeta and 13 Jbeta primers. This table comes from immunoSEQ multiplex PCR, and its TCRdb copy is limited to in-frame clones, with some not included. The sample gives 150,000 or so clones, around 66% of which show up once; under 3% is in the top ten. Notes on the study in general: When analyzed later, a missense DCLRE1C variant was found to be linked to TCR beta V- and J-gene trimming. CMV serostatus alone was available as immune exposure information. TCR beta V segments were, for the most part, productive about 87% or about 30% of the time in an earlier analysis.

For this clone: Its target is not known.

This TCR came from a woman in her 30s in good health and CMV-seropositive. The source material was PBMCs. The gene calls are TRBV5-1 and TRBJ1-2; D gene ambiguous. CDR3 sequence: CASSPGPGYTF. CDR3 in DNA: TGCGCCAGCAGCCCGGGTCCTGGCTACACCTTC.